This entry features one T cell receptor beta chain sequence. What it binds is not known. Non-transplant comparator patients with other cancers had at least five gastrointestinal samples and no known gastrointestinal disease. TCRdb's table, derived via immunoSEQ multiplex PCR, lists solely in-frame clones and lacks some. This sample has around 1,600 clones, with roughly four fifths found just once. The data were taken from a study of tissue T cells after allogeneic stem cell transplantation. Study-wide results and caveats: Limitations included a small, clinically heterogeneous cohort and limited sampling depth.

In germline, CDR1 is MNHNY, CDR2 SVGAGI (reference sequence). Trimming removed 5 bases from V and 6 bases from J; junction bases left unmatched: 1. The CDR3 is 14 residues long. The chain combines TRBV6-6 with TRBJ1-4, with 12 bases lining up with TRBD1. This receptor was identified in a woman aged 18 to 50 with breast cancer. The material was esophagus tissue, obtained at autopsy. CDR3 region: CASSGTGGDEKLFF. The CDR3 DNA is TGTGCCAGCAGTGGGACAGGGGGCGATGAAAAACTGTTTTTT.